This T cell receptor beta chain comes out of a study of blood T cell repertoires in COVID-19. On the study more broadly: Whether acute or convalescent, the COVID-19 samples came from the United States, Italy and Spain.

Germline CDR1 KGHDR, CDR2 SFDVKD. The CDR3 runs 15 residues. V dropped 3 bases and J dropped 1 base, with 9 bases sitting between them. Assay used: immunoSEQ multiplex PCR; TCRdb lists only in-frame clones, some missing. Found here are roughly 53,000 clones, about 88% of them singletons; the top ten hold over 4.5%. The source of this sequence is a man aged 35 to 55 with active COVID-19. This rearrangement joins TRBV24-1 to TRBJ2-1; possible D gene TRBD2, 5 bases. Sequences were obtained from peripheral blood. This chain's CDR3 is CATSDPRGSYNEQFF. CDR3 DNA: TGTGCCACCAGTGATCCTAGAGGGTCCTACAATGAGCAGTTCTTC.